These 8 T cell receptor beta chains share one sample of origin, sequenced in a study of neurological immune-mediated disorders. TCRdb re-called the 5' RACE reads with MiXCR, one entry per CDR3 protein. The sample has roughly 30,000 distinct CDR3 sequences; 9.5% to 13% are singletons. The sequenced material came from PBMCs. These receptor sequences come from an older woman in good health.

This clonotype was picked up many times. The V and J genes are TRBV7-9 and TRBJ2-7; 8 nucleotides line up with TRBD1. Looked up from germline, CDR1 is SEHNR and CDR2 is FQNEAQ (reference sequence). With 1 base clipped from V and 3 bases from J, the junction kept 11 bases outside the gene matches. The CDR3 sequence is 17 residues long. The CDR3 region is CASSLDQGFDRGYEQYF. The DNA for the CDR3 is TGTGCCAGCAGCTTAGACCAGGGCTTTGACAGGGGCTACGAGCAGTACTTC.

This clonotype showed up many times. J is TRBJ2-6 and V is TRBV5-1, with a tentative D call TRBD1 (5 bases). Germline CDR1 reads SGHRS; CDR2 reads YFSETQ. The ends were cut back, 5 bases at V and 0 bases at J, with 15 bases in the middle. The CDR3 sequence is 17 residues long. The CDR3 loop is CASRVGAISSGANVLTF. Written as DNA, the CDR3 is TGCGCCAGCAGAGTTGGGGCGATCTCCTCTGGGGCCAACGTCCTGACTTTC. The full variable domain, its missing parts supplied by reference TRBV5-1 and TRBJ2-6, is KAGVTQTPRYLIKTRGQQVTLSCSPISGHRSVSWYQQTPGQGLQFLFEYFSETQRNKGNFPGRFSGRQFSNSRSEMNVSTLELGDSALYLCASRVGAISSGANVLTFGAGSRLTVL.

In its sample, this clonotype was seen many times. The chain recombines TRBV4-2 with TRBJ2-2; D might be TRBD2 (6 bases). Trimming took 5 bases from V and 4 from J, leaving 11 bases between them. Germline values: CDR1 LGHNA, CDR2 YNFKEQ. CDR3 length equals 14 residues. The CDR3 region is CASSGGAGTGELFF. The CDR3 DNA reads TGTGCCAGCAGCGGTGGAGCGGGCACCGGGGAGCTGTTTTTT.

This clonotype was seen ten or more times. The chain has TRBV20-1 and TRBJ2-3; 16 bases fit TRBD2. Germline CDR1 DFQATT, CDR2 SNEGSKA (reference sequence). V lost 6 bases to trimming and J lost 4 bases; unmatched junction nucleotides: 7. The CDR3 runs 16 residues. CDR3: CSAPGLAGGPSDTQYF. For the CDR3, the DNA is TGCAGTGCACCGGGACTAGCGGGGGGGCCATCAGATACGCAGTATTTT.

This clonotype was recorded at least ten times. The chain combines TRBV12-3 or TRBV12-4 with TRBJ2-5; 7 positions agree with TRBD1. Unmatched junction bases numbered 2, after V lost 5 bases and J lost 5 bases. The CDR3 contains 12 residues. CDR3 sequence (DNA): TGTGCCAGCAGTAGGGGGCCGGAGACCCAGTACTTC. This gives the protein CASSRGPETQYF.

V and J are TRBV9 and TRBJ2-4; TRBD1 agrees at 7 bases. Germline assignment: CDR1 SGDLS and CDR2 YYNGEE. V lost 4 bases, J lost 6 bases, and 4 bases stayed unmatched. The length of the CDR3 is 13 residues. The CDR3 region is CASSRGQRNIQYF. CDR3 DNA: TGTGCCAGCAGCCGGGGACAGCGAAACATTCAGTACTTC.

This clonotype appeared many times. The chain has TRBV5-1 and TRBJ2-5; 7 bases map to TRBD2. This CDR3 contains 15 residues. CDR1 SGHRS and CDR2 YFSETQ come from the germline V gene. J was trimmed by 0 bases and V by 2 bases; bases with no gene match: 4. CDR3 loop: CASSFASGNQETQYF. In DNA form, the CDR3 reads TGCGCCAGCAGCTTTGCTAGCGGAAACCAAGAGACCCAGTACTTC.

This clonotype was counted many times. The V and J genes are TRBV6-6 and TRBJ2-1, with TRBD1 matching over 7 bases. The CDR3 has 14 amino acids. CDR1 and CDR2 from the germline V gene are MNHNY and SVGAGI (reference sequence). With 9 bases clipped from V and 5 bases from J, the junction kept 10 bases outside the gene matches. The CDR3 coding sequence is TGTGCCAGTCTTCCCCGGGGACAGAACAATGAGCAGTTCTTC. The encoded protein is CASLPRGQNNEQFF.